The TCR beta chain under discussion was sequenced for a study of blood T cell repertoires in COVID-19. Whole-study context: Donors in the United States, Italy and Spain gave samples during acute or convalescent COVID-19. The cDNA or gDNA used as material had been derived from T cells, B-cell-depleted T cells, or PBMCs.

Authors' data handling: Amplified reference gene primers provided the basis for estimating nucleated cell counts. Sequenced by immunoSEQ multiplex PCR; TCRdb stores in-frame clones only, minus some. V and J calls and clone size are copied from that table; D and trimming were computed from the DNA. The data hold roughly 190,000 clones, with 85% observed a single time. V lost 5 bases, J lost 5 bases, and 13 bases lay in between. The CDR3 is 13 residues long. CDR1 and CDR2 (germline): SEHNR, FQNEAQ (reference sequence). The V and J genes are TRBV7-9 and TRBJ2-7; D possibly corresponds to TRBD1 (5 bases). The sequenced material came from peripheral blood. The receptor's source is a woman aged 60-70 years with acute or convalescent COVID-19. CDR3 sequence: CASSQGSQDEQYV. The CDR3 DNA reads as TGTGCCAGCAGCCAAGGGTCACAGGACGAGCAGTACGTC.